The clone carrying this T cell receptor beta chain was detected once. The sample originates from a study of OX40 agonist ivuxolimab in advanced cancers. Assay used: immunoSEQ multiplex PCR; TCRdb lists only in-frame clones, some missing. In the table there are about 58,000 clones, around nine tenths of which are singletons. Trimming left V 1 base short and J 2 bases short, with 15 bases between. The CDR3 is 16 amino acids. CDR1 and CDR2 (germline): SGHTA, FQGNSA. The sample was CD4+ or CD8+ T cells sorted from blood, taken in a trial of the OX40 agonist ivuxolimab. The chain employs TRBV7-2 and TRBJ2-7, with D perhaps being TRBD1 or TRBD2 (5 bases each). The receptor comes from an adult with an advanced solid tumor such as melanoma, head and neck, liver or kidney cancer. DNA of the CDR3: TGTGCCAGCAGCTTAGATCCGGGACGGTCGCCCTACGAGCAGTACTTC. This translates into CASSLDPGRSPYEQYF.